This T cell receptor beta chain emerged from a study of CD8 T cells in ankylosing spondylitis. CDR1 and CDR2 from the germline V gene are SGHRS and YFSETQ. The CDR3 has 16 amino acids. V lost 4 bases to trimming and J lost 0 bases, with 15 bases between them. Study-level findings and limits: A TCR beta motif of under ten highly homologous variants appeared characteristic of ankylosing spondylitis blood. Within peripheral blood, clones linked to disease were CD8+ and relatively rare.

A remark on this clonotype: Its antigen is not known.

TCRdb re-analysed the 5' RACE reads in MiXCR, keeping a single row per CDR3 protein. The table shows 150,000 or so distinct CDR3 sequences, with more than 9% occurring only once. What was sequenced was blood, either unsorted or a sorted T cell fraction (not recorded which). The chain has TRBV5-1 and TRBJ2-3, with D possibly called TRBD1 or TRBD2 (5 bases each). The TCR originated in a male donor with ankylosing spondylitis or in good health (not recorded which). CDR3 nucleotide sequence: TGCGCCAGCAGCGCCGCTAGAGGGGCTAGCACAGATACGCAGTATTTT. It yields the protein CASSAARGASTDTQYF.